Listed below are T cell receptor beta chains from one sample, sequenced in a study of blood T cell repertoires in COVID-19. Method: immunoSEQ multiplex PCR; TCRdb's copy keeps in-frame clones and lacks some. The sample lists some 56,000 clones; about 86% were seen once. Sequencing input: peripheral blood. These receptors were collected from a woman of 80 years or more with active or convalescent COVID-19. CDR3s include the opening cysteine and the closing phenylalanine or tryptophan. A D gene is named only where the DNA matches it firmly. Size values are once, few and many counts, or a class for expanded clones, and some rows have none.

TRBJ1-3	-	TRBV7-2	-	TGTGCCAGCAGGATCGGTGTTGAAAACACCATATATTTT	CASRIGVENTIYF
TRBJ1-3	-	TRBV5-4	-	TGTGCCAGCAGCTTGGGAGGGTCTACTGGAAACACCATATATTTT	CASSLGGSTGNTIYF
TRBJ1-5	-	TRBV6-5	-	TGTGCCAGCAGTTACTCCCCCAGGGGCAATCAGCCCCAGCATTTT	CASSYSPRGNQPQHF
TRBJ2-1	-	TRBV3-1/TRBV3-2	-	TGTGCCAGCAGCCAAGGCCCCACAGGTGACTATGAGCAGTTCTTC	CASSQGPTGDYEQFF
TRBJ1-2	-	TRBV6-1	-	TGTGCCAGCTTGGGCCGACAGAACTATGGCTACACCTTC	CASLGRQNYGYTF
TRBJ1-5	-	TRBV7-9	-	TGTGCCAGCAGCTCAATCCAAGCGGGGCCCCAGCATTTT	CASSSIQAGPQHF
TRBJ2-7	-	TRBV5-1	TRBD1	TGCGCCAGCGGCGCGGAGACAGGGGGCCACTCCTACGAGCAGTACTTC	CASGAETGGHSYEQYF
TRBJ2-5	-	TRBV4-3	-	TGCGCCAGCAGCCAAGTCCTTGGGGTAGGACTACAAGAGACCCAGTACTTC	CASSQVLGVGLQETQYF
TRBJ1-2	-	TRBV29-1	TRBD1	TGCAGCGTTGTCAGGGGGACTAACTATGGCTACACCTTC	CSVVRGTNYGYTF
TRBJ1-6	-	TRBV5-1	-	TGCGCCAGCAGCTCCTCGGCGGCAAGCTCCTATAATTCACCCCTCCACTTT	CASSSSAASSYNSPLHF
TRBJ2-1	-	TRBV21-1	-	TGTGCCAGCACCCCCCCGAGGGGGCCCTACAATGAGCAGTTCTTC	CASTPPRGPYNEQFF
TRBJ2-1	-	TRBV6-1	-	TGTGCCAGCAGTGAAGAGGGAGACTTGTACAATGAGCAGTTCTTC	CASSEEGDLYNEQFF
TRBJ1-1	-	TRBV11-2	-	TGTGCCAGCAGCTTAGATCTGTGGGGGGATAACACTGAAGCTTTCTTT	CASSLDLWGDNTEAFF
TRBJ2-5	-	TRBV5-8	TRBD1	TGTGCCAGCAGCCCGCACAGGGGATTGGAGACCCAGTACTTC	CASSPHRGLETQYF
TRBJ2-1	-	TRBV6-2/TRBV6-3	TRBD2	TGTGCCAGCACCCCAAAGACTAGCGGGGGGGCCTTCTTC	CASTPKTSGGAFF
TRBJ2-7	-	TRBV12-3/TRBV12-4	-	TGTGCCAGCAGTTTTCAGGGATCCTACGAGCAGTACTTC	CASSFQGSYEQYF
TRBJ1-5	-	TRBV12-5	TRBD1	TGTGCTAGTGGTTTGGTACAGGGGGAGAGTAGCAATCAGCCCCAGCATTTT	CASGLVQGESSNQPQHF
TRBJ1-1	-	TRBV5-4	-	TGTGCCAGCAGCAAAGAACTTTTAGCGAACACTGAAGCTTTCTTT	CASSKELLANTEAFF
TRBJ1-5	-	TRBV29-1	-	TGCAGCGTTCGGGCAGGGGCGGGCAATCAGCCCCAGCATTTT	CSVRAGAGNQPQHF
TRBJ1-6	-	TRBV5-1	TRBD1	TGCGCCAGCAGCGGGACAGGAAGCTCCTATAATTCACCCCTCCACTTT	CASSGTGSSYNSPLHF
TRBJ1-2	once	TRBV6-2/TRBV6-3	TRBD1	TGTGCCAGCAGCCGGGACAGGGGGCGCAGAGGCTACACCTTC	CASSRDRGRRGYTF
TRBJ2-5	-	TRBV25-1	-	TGTGCCAGCTTGGTGCAGGAGACCCAGTACTTC	CASLVQETQYF
TRBJ2-1	-	TRBV19	TRBD1	TGTGCCAGTAGTATTAGGACAGGGCTTTACAATGAGCAGTTCTTC	CASSIRTGLYNEQFF
TRBJ2-7	-	TRBV7-2	-	TGTGCCAGCAGCTTAGGGGCGATTGGTCCGTACGAGCAGTACTTC	CASSLGAIGPYEQYF
TRBJ1-1	few	TRBV4-1	-	TGCGCCAGCAGCCAAGATTGGTACCAGGGAACTGAAGCTTTCTTT	CASSQDWYQGTEAFF
TRBJ1-2	-	TRBV7-2	-	TGTGCCAGCACCTACGGTGCGTTGGATGGCTACACCTTC	CASTYGALDGYTF
TRBJ1-5	-	TRBV6-5	TRBD1	TGTGCCAGCATGGCAGGGGGCCTTAATCAGCCCCAGCATTTT	CASMAGGLNQPQHF
TRBJ2-7	few	TRBV18	TRBD1	TGTGCCAGCTCACCACCGAAAAGGGACAGGGAAACTAGGCACGAGCAGTACTTC	CASSPPKRDRETRHEQYF
TRBJ2-2	few	TRBV5-4	-	TGTGCCAGCAGCTTGGGCCTAGCTCCCCCCGGGGAGCTGTTTTTT	CASSLGLAPPGELFF
TRBJ1-2	-	TRBV5-6	-	TGTGCCAGCAGCTTGGGACAGAACTATGGCTACACCTTC	CASSLGQNYGYTF
TRBJ1-2	-	TRBV12-2	-	TGTGCAAGTCGCCTGACAGGCAACTATGGCTACACCTTC	CASRLTGNYGYTF
TRBJ2-5	-	TRBV5-1	TRBD1	TGCGCCAGCAGCTTGTGGGACAGTAGGGAGACCCAGTACTTC	CASSLWDSRETQYF
TRBJ1-6	few	TRBV7-9	-	TGTGCCAGCAGCTTCAGGGGCCTTCAGTCACCCCTCCACTTT	CASSFRGLQSPLHF
TRBJ2-3	once	TRBV5-1	-	TGCGCCAGCAGCTTGGGAGGAACAGATACGCAGTATTTT	CASSLGGTDTQYF
TRBJ2-2	-	TRBV6-6	-	TGTGCCAGCACAGGGAACACCGGGGAGCTGTTTTTT	CASTGNTGELFF
TRBJ1-2	-	TRBV19	-	TGTGCCAGTAGTTCAACAGGGAATCCCTCCTATGGCTACACCTTC	CASSSTGNPSYGYTF
TRBJ2-7	-	TRBV5-1	TRBD1	TGCGCCAGCAGCCCCCGGGACAGGGTCGACGAGCAGTACTTC	CASSPRDRVDEQYF
TRBJ2-1	-	TRBV24-1	TRBD1	TGTGCCACCAGTGATCCGCCGGGACAGGGGGTCAATGAGCAGTTCTTC	CATSDPPGQGVNEQFF
TRBJ2-7	-	TRBV10-3	TRBD1	TGTGCCATCAGGACAGGGAACGAGCAGTACTTC	CAIRTGNEQYF
TRBJ1-4	-	TRBV6-1	-	TGTGCCAGCAGTGAAAACCTTTTACTTAATGAAAAACTGTTTTTT	CASSENLLLNEKLFF